Following are 12 T cell receptor beta chains from one sample sequenced in a study of shared clonotypes between healthy human individuals. Profiling relied on immunoSEQ multiplex PCR, and the TCRdb table lists in-frame clones only, not all of them. The repertoire holds some 2,400,000 clones, with almost 96% as singletons. The sample comprised naive CD4+ T cells sorted from blood. Subset meaning: CD45RA+ positively selected. Every receptor here comes from a man aged 18 to 29 in good health.

This sequence joins TRBV5-5 and TRBJ1-2, with a possible D match to TRBD1 (6 bases). The ends were cut back, 3 bases at V and 0 bases at J, with 9 bases in the middle. Germline CDR1 reads SGHKS; CDR2 reads YYEKEE (reference sequence). CDR3 length: 14 residues. The CDR3 DNA follows: TGTGCCAGCAGCTACAGGGATACTAACTATGGCTACACCTTC. Amino acids: CASSYRDTNYGYTF. Using reference TRBV5-5 and TRBJ1-2 for the parts outside the CDR3, the full variable domain is DAGVTQSPTHLIKTRGQQVTLRCSPISGHKSVSWYQQVLGQGPQFIFQYYEKEERGRGNFPDRFSARQFPNYSSELNVNALLLGDSALYLCASSYRDTNYGYTFGSGTRLTVV.

With regard to this clone: Other DNA sequences in this sample translate to the same CDR3. The chain links TRBV4-1 to TRBJ2-3; 12 positions agree with TRBD2. The V gene end was trimmed by 3 bases and the J gene end by 6 bases; junction bases not matched to a gene: 7. Germline-derived CDR1 and CDR2 are MGHRA and YSYEKL. This CDR3 has 16 amino acids. This chain's CDR3 is CASSQGRTSGTDTQYF. CDR3 DNA sequence: TGCGCCAGCAGCCAGGGTAGGACTAGCGGGACTGATACGCAGTATTTT.

V gene TRBV18 combines with J gene TRBJ2-3; 7 bases are shared with TRBD1. The germline V gene encodes CDR1 KGHSH and CDR2 LQKENI. The CDR3 sequence is 15 residues long. The V and J ends lost 4 bases and 2 bases, in that order; junction bases with no gene match: 6. CDR3 nucleotide sequence: TGTGCCAGCTCACGACAGGGCCTGTTCACAGATACGCAGTATTTT. It specifies CASSRQGLFTDTQYF.

The chain combines TRBV5-4 with TRBJ2-5; 7 bases agree with TRBD1. Germline V gives CDR1 SGHNT, CDR2 YYREEE (reference sequence). This CDR3 has 14 amino acids. The V gene end was trimmed by 4 bases and the J gene end by 10 bases; junction bases not matched to a gene: 13. In DNA form, the CDR3 reads TGTGCCAGCAGCGGGGACAGCTCCCAGGTGGTCCAGTACTTC. This translates into CASSGDSSQVVQYF.

J is TRBJ1-2 and V is TRBV5-6; no definite D call. Germline CDR1 is SGHDT and CDR2 is YYEEEE. Trimming took 1 base from V and 8 from J, leaving 12 bases between them. The CDR3 totals 13 residues. CDR3 region: CASSLWRVGGYTF. The CDR3 nucleotides read TGTGCCAGCAGCTTGTGGAGGGTGGGCGGCTACACCTTC.

The chain employs TRBV6-5 and TRBJ2-2; TRBD2 might be the D (6 bases). Germline V gene data show CDR1 as MNHEY and CDR2 as SVGAGI. This CDR3 is 14 amino acids long. With 6 bases removed from V and 5 bases from J, the gap between germline ends came to 13 bases. The CDR3 is CASRTSPTTGELFF. The CDR3 region has the DNA TGTGCCAGCAGAACTAGCCCTACGACCGGGGAGCTGTTTTTT.

V is TRBV28 and J is TRBJ1-1, with unresolved D. This CDR3 comprises 14 residues. Trimming removed 8 bases from V and 4 bases from J, with 17 bases in between. Germline CDR1 MDHEN, CDR2 SYDVKM. CDR3 residues: CASETTTSFTEAFF. The DNA for the CDR3 is TGTGCCAGCGAAACCACAACGAGTTTCACTGAAGCTTTCTTT. The full variable domain, with the rest looked up from reference TRBV28 and TRBJ1-1, is DVKVTQSSRYLVKRTGEKVFLECVQDMDHENMFWYRQDPGLGLRLIYFSYDVKMKEKGDIPEGYSVSREKKERFSLILESASTNQTSMYLCASETTTSFTEAFFGQGTRLTVV.

V is TRBV5-6 and J is TRBJ1-2; no clear D. Germline values: CDR1 SGHDT, CDR2 YYEEEE. This CDR3 comprises 14 residues. V shed 4 bases and J shed 8 bases, with 18 bases lying between them. In nucleotides, the CDR3 is TGTGCCAGCAGCCCCTTTAATGTAGCGCGGGGCTACACCTTC. Protein: CASSPFNVARGYTF.

The rearrangement joins TRBV5-1 to TRBJ2-1; 8 bases map to TRBD2. CDR3 size: 16 residues. The junction had 6 bases not matched to a gene; V was cut back by 2 bases and J by 2 bases. Germline CDR1 SGHRS, CDR2 YFSETQ. CDR3 residues: CASSLTIAGPYNEQFF. The CDR3 coding sequence is TGCGCCAGCAGCTTAACAATAGCGGGACCCTACAATGAGCAGTTCTTC.

The CDR3 region is CASSPRLDSEQFF. The DNA of the CDR3 is TGTGCCAGCTCACCTCGACTAGATAGTGAGCAGTTCTTC. The chain combines TRBV18 with TRBJ2-1; tentative D call: TRBD2 (6 bases). This CDR3 contains 13 residues. V was clipped by 3 bases and J by 9 bases, with 12 bases between them. Germline CDR1 reads KGHSH; CDR2 reads LQKENI. Complete variable domain (other parts from reference TRBV18 and TRBJ2-1): NAGVMQNPRHLVRRRGQEARLRCSPMKGHSHVYWYRQLPEEGLKFMVYLQKENIIDESGMPKERFSAEFPKEGPSILRIQQVVRGDSAAYFCASSPRLDSEQFFGPGTRLTVL.

This clone appeared once. The chain has TRBV6-5 and TRBJ2-7, with TRBD1 matching over 8 bases. The germline gives CDR1 MNHEY, CDR2 SVGAGI. The CDR3 contains 15 residues. V shed 5 bases, J shed 2 bases, and the junction held 8 bases outside the gene matches. The CDR3 nucleotides read TGTGCCAGCAGTCGGCACAGGGGGTCGGCCTACGAGCAGTACTTC. Protein sequence: CASSRHRGSAYEQYF.

J is TRBJ1-6 and V is TRBV19; TRBD1 might be the D (5 bases). Germline V lookup: CDR1 LNHDA, CDR2 SQIVND (reference sequence). V was cut by 2 bases and J by 4 bases, with 9 bases left in between. CDR3 size: 15 residues. In DNA form, the CDR3 reads TGTGCCAGTAGTATACGACAGCTATATAATTCACCCCTCCACTTT. Translating it yields CASSIRQLYNSPLHF.